The TCR beta chain described here comes from a study of blood T cell repertoires in COVID-19. Looking at the study overall: Sites across the United States, Italy and Spain contributed samples from acute and convalescent COVID-19.

This CDR3 contains 15 residues. Trimming stripped 1 base from V and 3 bases from J, with 12 bases between. In germline, CDR1 is SEHNR, CDR2 FQNEAQ (reference sequence). In the source study's methods: Estimation of nucleated cell counts relied on the amplification of reference gene primers. Using immunoSEQ multiplex PCR, the repertoire was profiled, and TCRdb retains in-frame clones only, with some absent. V and J calls and clone size are given by that table; D and trimming were obtained from the DNA. This repertoire shows around 220,000 clones, roughly 87% found once; its top ten account for just under 6.5%.

This receptor was taken from a woman aged 25 to 39 with acute COVID-19. V and J are TRBV7-9 and TRBJ1-1; D remains unclear. Specimen: PBMCs or T cells enriched from blood (not recorded which). In nucleotides, the CDR3 is TGTGCCAGCAGCTTAGACGGGGTTTGGGACACTGAAGCTTTCTTT. Its protein product is CASSLDGVWDTEAFF. Drawing the rest from reference TRBV7-9 and TRBJ1-1, the complete variable domain is DTGVSQNPRHKITKRGQNVTFRCDPISEHNRLYWYRQTLGQGPEFLTYFQNEAQLEKSRLLSDRFSAERPKGSFSTLEIQRTEQGDSAMYLCASSLDGVWDTEAFFGQGTRLTVV.